In this sample, the clone carrying this T cell receptor (beta chain) turned up a few times. Its antigen remains unidentified. These data come from a study of T cell repertoires in cytomegalovirus infection. The overall study: CMV epitopes, recently identified HLA-C-restricted and well-studied HLA-B-restricted, were used. Public TCR beta signatures marked donors with CMV infection and the matching HLA. Findings and limits, study-wide: Identification of carriers of CMV plus the relevant HLA was performed using cumulative public TCR beta family frequency. What dominated the ex vivo response were HLA-C-restricted CMV-specific TCR beta clonotypes.

The germline V gene has CDR1 KGHSH and CDR2 LQKENI. The CDR3 runs 14 residues. V gave up 5 bases and J gave up 0 bases, with 8 bases separating them. TCRdb reprocessed the reads with MiXCR, giving one entry per CDR3 protein. This sample has nearly 700,000 distinct CDR3 sequences, with around 35% found just once. The chain combines TRBV18 with TRBJ1-5; D is unresolved. This TCR was sampled from a human donor in good health (CMV status not recorded). Some clones in this sample may be carry-over from other donors' samples. Here the sequenced sample was cultured PBMCs, taken from culture after CMV antigen stimulation. The CDR3 nucleotides read TGTGCCAGCTCATCCAGTGATAGCAATCAGCCCCAGCATTTT. Translated, it gives CASSSSDSNQPQHF.